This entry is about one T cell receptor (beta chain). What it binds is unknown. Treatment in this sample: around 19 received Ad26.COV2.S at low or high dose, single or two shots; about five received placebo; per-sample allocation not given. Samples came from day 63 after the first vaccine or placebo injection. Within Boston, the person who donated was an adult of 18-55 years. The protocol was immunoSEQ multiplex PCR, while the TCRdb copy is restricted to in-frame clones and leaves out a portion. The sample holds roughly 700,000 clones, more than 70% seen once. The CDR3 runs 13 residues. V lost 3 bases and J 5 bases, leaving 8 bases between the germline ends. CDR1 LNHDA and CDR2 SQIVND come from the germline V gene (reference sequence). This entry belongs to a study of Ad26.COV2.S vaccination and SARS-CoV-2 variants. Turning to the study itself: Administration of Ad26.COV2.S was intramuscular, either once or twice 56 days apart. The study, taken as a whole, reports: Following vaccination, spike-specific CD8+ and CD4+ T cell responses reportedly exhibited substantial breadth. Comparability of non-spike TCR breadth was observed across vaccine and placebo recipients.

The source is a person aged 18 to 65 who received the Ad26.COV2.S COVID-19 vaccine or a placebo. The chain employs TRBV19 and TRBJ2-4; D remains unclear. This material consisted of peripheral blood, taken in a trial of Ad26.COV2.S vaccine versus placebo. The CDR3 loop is CASSISTQNIQYF. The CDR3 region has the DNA TGTGCCAGTAGTATCTCGACCCAAAACATTCAGTACTTC.